What follows are 26 T cell receptor beta chains derived from one specimen sequenced in a study of memory CD4+ T cells and cytomegalovirus serostatus. Assay used: immunoSEQ multiplex PCR; TCRdb lists only in-frame clones, some missing. The table includes about 59,000 clones, 81% detected once. The sort gate was single viable CD3+CD4+CD8-CD45RO+ cells for memory CD4+ T cells. Source material: memory CD4+ T cells from blood. These receptor sequences come from an adult in good health and CMV-seronegative.

The chain couples TRBV19 to TRBJ2-5; TRBD1 is a possible D gene (5 bases). Germline CDR1 and CDR2: LNHDA and SQIVND (reference sequence). The CDR3 is made up of 14 amino acids. V was shortened by 2 bases and J by 3 bases, with 10 bases between the two germline ends. CDR3 DNA sequence: TGTGCCAGTAGTATAAGGGGTGGGAAAGAGACCCAGTACTTC. It is translated as CASSIRGGKETQYF. Based on the CDR3 plus reference TRBV19 and TRBJ2-5, the full variable domain is DGGITQSPKYLFRKEGQNVTLSCEQNLNHDAMYWYRQDPGQGLRLIYYSQIVNDFQKGDIAEGYSVSREKKESFPLTVTSAQKNPTAFYLCASSIRGGKETQYFGPGTRLLVL.

The chain is built from TRBV5-1 and TRBJ1-5, with D perhaps matching TRBD1 (5 bases). The CDR3 length is 13 residues. Germline V gene data show CDR1 as SGHRS and CDR2 as YFSETQ. The V gene lost 3 bases and the J gene lost 2 bases, with 6 bases spanning the gap. CDR3 sequence: CASSWDGNQPQHF. The CDR3 coding sequence is TGCGCCAGCAGCTGGGACGGCAATCAGCCCCAGCATTTT.

The gene calls are TRBV19 and TRBJ2-3; D unresolved. The CDR3 consists of 14 residues. The V end lost 6 bases, the J end lost 2 bases, and 12 bases lay between the germline ends. The V gene's germline CDR1 is LNHDA and CDR2 SQIVND (reference sequence). The CDR3 coding sequence is TGTGCCAGTAGGCGTGAGGTCTACACAGATACGCAGTATTTT. It is translated as CASRREVYTDTQYF.

This clone was seen a few times. This chain connects TRBV27 to TRBJ1-2, with 11 bases lining up with TRBD1. The CDR3 runs to 16 residues. V shed 6 bases, J shed 3 bases, and the junction held 9 bases outside the gene matches. Germline V gives CDR1 MNHEY, CDR2 SMNVEV (reference sequence). CDR3: CASRGGRGQGDYGYTF. CDR3 nucleotides: TGTGCCAGCAGGGGTGGGAGGGGACAGGGGGACTATGGCTACACCTTC.

The rearrangement uses TRBV6-1 and TRBJ1-2, with TRBD1 identical over 7 bases. The V gene end was trimmed by 7 bases and the J gene end by 2 bases; junction bases not matched to a gene: 7. CDR3 length: 14 residues. Germline values: CDR1 MNHNS, CDR2 SASEGT. CDR3 region: CASMKTGMNYGYTF. CDR3 nucleotide sequence: TGTGCCAGCATGAAGACAGGGATGAACTATGGCTACACCTTC.

The V call is TRBV9, the J call TRBJ2-6; D might be TRBD1 (5 bases). Deletions cut 0 bases from V and 3 bases from J, with 16 bases between. The CDR3 loop spans 18 amino acids. Germline CDR1 is SGDLS and CDR2 is YYNGEE. Written as DNA, the CDR3 is TGTGCCAGCAGCGTAGCTGAGCAGGGCCTAGGTGGGGCCAACGTCCTGACTTTC. This encodes CASSVAEQGLGGANVLTF.

The gene calls are TRBV7-9 and TRBJ2-7; no reliable D call. The CDR3 length is 12 residues. V was cut by 5 bases and J by 4 bases, with 9 bases left in between. CDR1 is SEHNR and CDR2 is FQNEAQ in the germline V gene (reference sequence). The CDR3 nucleotides read TGTGCCAGCAGCGGTCAATTGTACGAGCAGTACTTC. It codes for CASSGQLYEQYF.

V and J are TRBV11-2 and TRBJ2-1; 9 positions agree with TRBD1. The length of the CDR3 is 15 residues. With V trimmed by 5 bases and J by 3 bases, 5 bases remained unmatched. Germline assignment: CDR1 SGHAT and CDR2 FQNNGV. The CDR3 loop is CASSVRDRDYNEQFF. In nucleotides, the CDR3 is TGTGCCAGCAGCGTTAGGGACAGGGACTACAATGAGCAGTTCTTC.

The rearrangement joins TRBV5-1 to TRBJ1-3, with TRBD1 as a possible D gene (5 bases). The germline V gene has CDR1 SGHRS and CDR2 YFSETQ. This CDR3 is 15 amino acids long. Trimming took 5 bases from V and 4 from J, leaving 16 bases between them. The CDR3 spells CASRRDSSRGNTIYF. The CDR3 DNA reads TGCGCCAGCAGAAGAGACAGTTCTCGGGGAAACACCATATATTTT. The whole variable domain, remainder taken from reference TRBV5-1 and TRBJ1-3, is KAGVTQTPRYLIKTRGQQVTLSCSPISGHRSVSWYQQTPGQGLQFLFEYFSETQRNKGNFPGRFSGRQFSNSRSEMNVSTLELGDSALYLCASRRDSSRGNTIYFGEGSWLTVV.

This clone was seen more than once but under ten times. V and J are TRBV29-1 and TRBJ2-7; 8 bases line up with TRBD1. The CDR3 sequence is 14 residues long. Unmatched junction bases numbered 8, after V lost 6 bases and J lost 1 base. In germline, CDR1 is SQVTM, CDR2 ANQGSEA. The CDR3 spells CSVTRTGNSYEQYF. In DNA, the CDR3 is TGCAGCGTCACTAGGACAGGGAATTCCTACGAGCAGTACTTC.

J is TRBJ1-1 and V is TRBV18; TRBD1 agrees at 7 bases. This CDR3 is built from 13 residues. V lost 3 bases, J lost 3 bases, and 1 base stayed unmatched. Germline CDR1 KGHSH, CDR2 LQKENI. For the CDR3, the DNA is TGTGCCAGCTCACCCGGACAGGACACTGAAGCTTTCTTT. Amino acid sequence: CASSPGQDTEAFF.

This clone was detected once. The chain couples TRBV7-9 to TRBJ1-4, with TRBD1 identical over 9 bases. V trimming: 3 bases; J trimming: 0 bases; junction bases outside the gene matches: 11. Germline V gives CDR1 SEHNR, CDR2 FQNEAQ (reference sequence). This CDR3 contains 19 residues. The CDR3 loop is CASSLGGQGGPATNEKLFF. In DNA, the CDR3 is TGTGCCAGCAGCTTGGGGGGACAGGGTGGACCTGCAACTAATGAAAAACTGTTTTTT.

V usage is TRBV4-3 and J usage is TRBJ1-2; unclear D gene. Deletions cut 1 base from V and 4 bases from J, with 13 bases between. Germline loops: CDR1 LGHNA, CDR2 YSLEER. The CDR3 is 15 residues long. CDR3 DNA: TGCGCCAGCAGCCAAGGCTATGCGGGTAGCTATGGCTACACCTTC. This encodes CASSQGYAGSYGYTF.

This clone was counted a few times. The rearrangement links TRBV29-1 to TRBJ1-4; D possibly corresponds to TRBD1 (5 bases). Trimming took 6 bases from V and 7 from J, leaving 15 bases between them. Per germline, CDR1 SQVTM and CDR2 ANQGSEA. The CDR3 is 13 amino acids. Here the CDR3 DNA reads TGCAGCGTCCTTCGGGGGGTGGGTGAAAAACTGTTTTTT. This codes for CSVLRGVGEKLFF.

The CDR3 sequence is CASSLISRTGSYEQYF. In DNA form, the CDR3 reads TGTGCCAGCAGTTTAATTTCTAGGACAGGGTCCTACGAGCAGTACTTC. The chain is built from TRBV27 and TRBJ2-7, with 8 bases that match TRBD1. The CDR3 covers 16 residues. The V gene's germline CDR1 is MNHEY and CDR2 SMNVEV (reference sequence). Unmatched junction bases numbered 7, after V lost 2 bases and J lost 1 base.

This clone has a handful of counts. This CDR3 is CASRYDRQNEKLFF. The CDR3 DNA reads TGTGCCAGCAGATACGACAGACAAAATGAAAAACTGTTTTTT. The chain couples TRBV2 to TRBJ1-4; TRBD1 might be the D (5 bases). Trimming removed 6 bases at V and 5 bases at J, with 13 bases between. Germline-derived CDR1 and CDR2 are SNHLY and FYNNEI. This CDR3 spans 14 amino acids.

The V and J genes are TRBV18 and TRBJ1-2, with D tentatively TRBD1 (5 bases). The ends were cut back, 6 bases at V and 7 bases at J, with 18 bases in the middle. The CDR3 is 14 residues long. From germline, CDR1 is KGHSH and CDR2 LQKENI. CDR3 protein: CASSRGVSSGGYTF. In nucleotides, the CDR3 is TGTGCCAGCTCCCGGGGGGTATCGTCTGGTGGCTACACCTTC.

This clone was observed a handful of times. This rearrangement joins TRBV11-2 to TRBJ1-2, with D possibly TRBD1 on 5 matching bases. CDR1 and CDR2 from the germline V gene are SGHAT and FQNNGV. This CDR3 has 15 amino acids. Trimming left V 2 bases short and J 8 bases short, with 18 bases between. The CDR3 loop reads CASSLSGRKNGGYTF. Written as DNA, the CDR3 is TGTGCCAGCAGCTTATCAGGGAGAAAAAACGGCGGCTACACCTTC. Drawing the rest from reference TRBV11-2 and TRBJ1-2, the complete variable domain is EAGVAQSPRYKIIEKRQSVAFWCNPISGHATLYWYQQILGQGPKLLIQFQNNGVVDDSQLPKDRFSAERLKGVDSTLKIQPAKLEDSAVYLCASSLSGRKNGGYTFGSGTRLTVV.

This clone was counted a single time. The CDR3 protein is CASSIGITDTQYF. CDR3 nucleotide sequence: TGTGCCAGTAGTATTGGCATCACAGATACGCAGTATTTT. The rearrangement uses TRBV19 and TRBJ2-3; D is ambiguous. This CDR3 comprises 13 residues. From germline, CDR1 is LNHDA and CDR2 SQIVND (reference sequence). Trimming left V 3 bases short and J 2 bases short, with 6 bases between.

The sample holds a few counts of this clone. The rearrangement uses TRBV5-1 and TRBJ2-1; D unclear. Germline V gives CDR1 SGHRS, CDR2 YFSETQ. Trimming shortened V by 4 bases and J by 4 bases, and 6 bases separated the two germline ends. The CDR3 is made up of 12 amino acids. CDR3 in amino acids: CASSPGYNEQFF. The CDR3 bases are TGCGCCAGCAGCCCTGGTTACAATGAGCAGTTCTTC. The variable domain in full, with the rest retrieved from reference TRBV5-1 and TRBJ2-1, is KAGVTQTPRYLIKTRGQQVTLSCSPISGHRSVSWYQQTPGQGLQFLFEYFSETQRNKGNFPGRFSGRQFSNSRSEMNVSTLELGDSALYLCASSPGYNEQFFGPGTRLTVL.

This clone was seen a single time. The same CDR3 can be traced to other DNA sequences in this sample. The V and J genes are TRBV5-1 and TRBJ2-5, with 10 positions matching TRBD1. The CDR3 covers 16 residues. Germline values: CDR1 SGHRS, CDR2 YFSETQ. Losses at the gene ends were 0 bases for V and 2 bases for J; bases not matched to a gene: 4. CDR3 sequence reads: CASSLGGTGAQETQYF. The CDR3 DNA is TGCGCCAGCAGCTTGGGTGGGACAGGGGCTCAAGAGACCCAGTACTTC. Full variable domain (missing parts from reference TRBV5-1 and TRBJ2-5): KAGVTQTPRYLIKTRGQQVTLSCSPISGHRSVSWYQQTPGQGLQFLFEYFSETQRNKGNFPGRFSGRQFSNSRSEMNVSTLELGDSALYLCASSLGGTGAQETQYFGPGTRLLVL.

J is TRBJ1-1 and V is TRBV7-8; 7 nucleotides match TRBD1. The germline V gene encodes CDR1 SGHVS and CDR2 FQNEAQ. CDR3 length: 17 residues. Losses at the gene ends were 4 bases for V and 3 bases for J; bases not matched to a gene: 14. CDR3 region: CASSSRGRGKVDTEAFF. The CDR3 DNA reads as TGTGCCAGCAGCTCGAGGGGGCGCGGTAAGGTGGACACTGAAGCTTTCTTT.

The chain joins TRBV19 to TRBJ1-2; the D gene is possibly TRBD1 (6 bases). V shed 1 base and J shed 6 bases, with 9 bases lying between them. The length of the CDR3 is 13 residues. Germline values: CDR1 LNHDA, CDR2 SQIVND (reference sequence). The CDR3, as DNA: TGTGCCAGTAGTATAGCGGCAGGGGATGGCTACACCTTC. Its protein product is CASSIAAGDGYTF.

The chain couples TRBV30 to TRBJ2-4, with D unclear. The germline V gene has CDR1 GTSNPN and CDR2 SVGIG (reference sequence). The CDR3 spans 15 residues. V shed 0 bases and J shed 0 bases, with 9 bases lying between them. Here the CDR3 reads CAWSVYTLAKNIQYF. In DNA form, the CDR3 reads TGTGCCTGGAGTGTTTACACCTTAGCCAAAAACATTCAGTACTTC.

This chain uses TRBV5-4 with TRBJ2-2; D is undetermined. V was cut by 2 bases and J by 6 bases, with 8 bases left in between. CDR1 SGHNT and CDR2 YYREEE come from the germline V gene (reference sequence). The CDR3 totals 13 residues. CDR3 loop: CASSLAGPGELFF. The CDR3 DNA reads as TGTGCCAGCAGCTTAGCAGGCCCCGGGGAGCTGTTTTTT.

A few counts support this clone. The chain combines TRBV28 with TRBJ2-6, with D possibly being TRBD2 (5 bases). With 5 bases removed from V and 0 bases from J, the gap between germline ends came to 8 bases. CDR1 is MDHEN and CDR2 is SYDVKM in the germline V gene. The CDR3 consists of 15 residues. This CDR3 is CASSRDSSGANVLTF. The CDR3 DNA reads TGTGCCAGCAGTCGGGATAGCTCTGGGGCCAACGTCCTGACTTTC.